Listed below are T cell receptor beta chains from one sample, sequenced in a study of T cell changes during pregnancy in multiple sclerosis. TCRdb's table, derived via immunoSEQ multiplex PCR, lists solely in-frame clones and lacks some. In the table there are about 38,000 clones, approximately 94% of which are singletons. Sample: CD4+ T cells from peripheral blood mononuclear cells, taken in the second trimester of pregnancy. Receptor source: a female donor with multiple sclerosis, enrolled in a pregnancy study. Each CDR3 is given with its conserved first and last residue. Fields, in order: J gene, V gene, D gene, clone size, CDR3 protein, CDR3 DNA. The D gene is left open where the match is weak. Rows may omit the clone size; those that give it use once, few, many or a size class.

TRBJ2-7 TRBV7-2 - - CASTLGGSYEQYF TGTGCCAGCACCCTTGGGGGGTCCTACGAGCAGTACTTC
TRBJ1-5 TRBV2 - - CASNYEGPQHF TGTGCCAGCAACTACGAGGGGCCCCAGCATTTT
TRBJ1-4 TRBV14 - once CASSVRGLVNEKLFF TGTGCCAGCAGCGTACGGGGACTGGTCAATGAAAAACTGTTTTTT
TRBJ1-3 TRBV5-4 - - CASSLGGQRGNTIYF TGTGCCAGCAGCTTGGGTGGACAGCGGGGAAACACCATATATTTT
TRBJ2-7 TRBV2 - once CASVIYEQYF TGTGCCAGCGTCATCTACGAGCAGTACTTC
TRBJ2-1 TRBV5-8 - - CASSLRYGNLGDEQFF TGTGCCAGCAGCTTGCGGTACGGGAATCTGGGAGATGAGCAGTTCTTC
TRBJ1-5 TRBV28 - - CASSSEQPQHF TGTGCCAGCAGTTCCGAGCAGCCCCAGCATTTT
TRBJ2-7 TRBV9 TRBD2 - CASSPHGSGGSYEQYF TGTGCCAGCAGCCCACACGGTAGCGGGGGCTCCTACGAGCAGTACTTC
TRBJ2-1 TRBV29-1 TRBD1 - CSAQDRGAYNEQFF TGCAGCGCCCAGGACAGGGGAGCCTACAATGAGCAGTTCTTC
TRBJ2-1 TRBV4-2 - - CASSQSITNSYNEQFF TGTGCCAGCAGCCAATCGATAACTAACTCCTACAATGAGCAGTTCTTC
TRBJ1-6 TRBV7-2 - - CASSSTTGNNSPLHF TGTGCCAGCAGCTCTACAACAGGGAACAATTCACCCCTCCACTTT
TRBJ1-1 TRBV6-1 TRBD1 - CASRTGATFF TGTGCCAGCAGGACAGGGGCAACTTTCTTT
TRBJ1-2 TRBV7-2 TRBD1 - CASSAHPGTGDGYTF TGTGCCAGCAGCGCCCACCCCGGGACAGGGGACGGCTACACCTTC
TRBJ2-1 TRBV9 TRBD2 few CASSAGAGVSYNEQFF TGTGCCAGCAGCGCTGGAGCGGGAGTAAGCTACAATGAGCAGTTCTTC
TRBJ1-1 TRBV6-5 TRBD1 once CASSPRTGGGGAFF TGTGCCAGCAGTCCACGGACAGGGGGGGGCGGAGCTTTCTTT
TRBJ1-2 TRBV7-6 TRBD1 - CASSPRGQGYYGYTF TGTGCCAGCAGCCCTAGGGGACAGGGGTACTATGGCTACACCTTC
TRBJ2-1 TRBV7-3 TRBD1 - CASSRDSSYNEQFF TGTGCCAGCAGCAGGGACAGCTCCTACAATGAGCAGTTCTTC
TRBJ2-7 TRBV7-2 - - CASSFSYSYEQYF TGTGCCAGCAGCTTTTCGTACTCCTACGAGCAGTACTTC
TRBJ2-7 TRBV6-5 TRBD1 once CASSYSGGQGSGEQYF TGTGCCAGCAGTTACTCTGGGGGACAGGGATCGGGCGAGCAGTACTTC
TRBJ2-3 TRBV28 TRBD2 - CASSFPPAGDVTDTQYF TGTGCCAGCAGTTTCCCCCCGGCGGGGGATGTCACAGATACGCAGTATTTT